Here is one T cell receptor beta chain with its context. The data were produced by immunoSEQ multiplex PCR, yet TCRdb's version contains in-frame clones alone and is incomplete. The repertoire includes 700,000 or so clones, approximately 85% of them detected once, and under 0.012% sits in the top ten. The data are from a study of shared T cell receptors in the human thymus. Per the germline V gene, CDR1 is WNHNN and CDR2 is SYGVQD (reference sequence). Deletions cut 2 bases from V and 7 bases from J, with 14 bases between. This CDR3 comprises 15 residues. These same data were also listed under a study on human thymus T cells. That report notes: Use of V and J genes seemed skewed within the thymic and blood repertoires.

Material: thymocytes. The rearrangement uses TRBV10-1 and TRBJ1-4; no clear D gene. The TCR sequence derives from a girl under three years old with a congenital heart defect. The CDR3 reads CASSEKGVGVEKLFF. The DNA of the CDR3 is TGCGCCAGCAGTGAGAAAGGTGTCGGGGTTGAAAAACTGTTTTTT.